These T cell receptor beta chains were read from a single sample in a study of identical twins. MiXCR, applied by TCRdb to the 5' RACE reads, yields one record per CDR3 protein. This table has about 240,000 distinct CDR3 sequences, 6.5% to 9% appearing once. This sample was shared with a second study, whose subject was yellow fever vaccine responses in identical twins.

Sequencing was done on a sample of CD8+ T cells sorted from blood. These receptors were taken from a woman under 30 in good health. CDR3s include the opening cysteine and the closing phenylalanine or tryptophan. D genes are given only for firm matches. Part of the rows lack a size; the others show once, few, many or a class for expanded clones.

-,TRBV29-1,many,TRBJ2-3,CSDTENFSTDTQYF,TGCAGCGACACAGAGAACTTTAGCACAGATACGCAGTATTTT
-,TRBV9,few,TRBJ1-1,CASSRQTEAFF,TGTGCCAGCAGCAGACAGACTGAAGCTTTCTTT
TRBD2,TRBV3-1,few,TRBJ2-5,CASSPSTSGIGLETQYF,TGTGCCAGCAGCCCATCGACTAGCGGGATTGGTCTTGAGACCCAGTACTTC
-,TRBV4-1,few,TRBJ2-2,CASSQDLPLTGELFF,TGCGCCAGCAGCCAAGATCTTCCCCTCACCGGGGAGCTGTTTTTT
-,TRBV29-1,-,TRBJ2-7,CSVEAGEQYF,TGCAGCGTTGAAGCGGGGGAGCAGTACTTC
-,TRBV5-4,-,TRBJ2-1,CASSGARDRLYNEQFF,TGTGCCAGCAGCGGGGCGCGGGACAGACTCTACAATGAGCAGTTCTTC
TRBD2,TRBV20-1,few,TRBJ2-7,CSASASGRATYEQYF,TGCAGTGCTTCGGCTAGCGGGAGGGCCACCTACGAGCAGTACTTC
-,TRBV13,many,TRBJ2-3,CASTVGATDTQYF,TGTGCCAGCACGGTGGGGGCCACAGATACGCAGTATTTT
-,TRBV11-2,few,TRBJ2-4,CASSIQSYGGAGNIQYF,TGTGCCAGCAGCATCCAGAGCTATGGGGGGGCGGGAAACATTCAGTACTTC
TRBD2,TRBV29-1,many,TRBJ2-1,CSVEDRGLAGPSYNEQFF,TGCAGCGTTGAAGATAGGGGGCTAGCGGGACCATCCTACAATGAGCAGTTCTTC
-,TRBV7-8,many,TRBJ2-5,CASSWEDQETQYF,TGTGCCAGCAGTTGGGAGGACCAAGAGACCCAGTACTTC
-,TRBV7-2,many,TRBJ2-3,CASPRDTQYF,TGTGCCAGCCCCCGAGATACGCAGTATTTT
TRBD1,TRBV7-9,many,TRBJ2-7,CASSRDSTYEQYF,TGTGCCAGCAGTCGGGACAGCACCTACGAGCAGTACTTC
TRBD2,TRBV20-1,few,TRBJ2-1,CSASGLAGGLENEQFF,TGCAGTGCTAGTGGACTAGCGGGAGGGTTGGAAAATGAGCAGTTCTTC
-,TRBV10-2,few,TRBJ2-3,CASSGASGGYSTDTQYF,TGCGCCAGCAGTGGGGCCTCTGGGGGTTACAGCACAGATACGCAGTATTTT
-,TRBV20-1,-,TRBJ2-1,CSARDDSRSYNEQFF,TGCAGTGCTAGAGATGACAGCCGCTCCTACAATGAGCAGTTCTTC
-,TRBV29-1,many,TRBJ1-3,CSVEGTHSGNTIYF,TGCAGCGTTGAAGGGACCCACTCTGGAAACACCATATATTTT
TRBD2,TRBV5-1,few,TRBJ2-3,CASSLPASGVTDTQYF,TGCGCCAGCAGCTTGCCGGCTAGCGGGGTCACAGATACGCAGTATTTT
-,TRBV20-1,-,TRBJ1-5,CSARGAGKEFQPQHF,TGCAGTGCTAGAGGGGCGGGGAAGGAATTTCAGCCCCAGCATTTT
-,TRBV9,many,TRBJ1-1,CASSRGDTEAFF,TGTGCCAGCAGCCGGGGTGACACTGAAGCTTTCTTT
TRBD1,TRBV6-1,few,TRBJ1-1,CASSPFGTGGVTEAFF,TGTGCCAGCAGCCCCTTTGGGACAGGGGGCGTCACTGAAGCTTTCTTT
-,TRBV13,few,TRBJ2-1,CASSLSAGTEQFF,TGTGCCAGCAGCCTAAGTGCTGGTACAGAGCAGTTCTTC
-,TRBV5-5,many,TRBJ2-1,CASSYYQQVDSYNEQFF,TGTGCCAGCAGCTATTACCAACAGGTAGACTCCTACAATGAGCAGTTCTTC
-,TRBV4-2,many,TRBJ2-6,CASSQEGRGGANVLTF,TGTGCCAGCAGCCAAGAAGGCAGGGGAGGGGCCAACGTCCTGACTTTC
-,TRBV7-6,few,TRBJ2-2,CASSSLNTGELFF,TGTGCCAGCAGCTCCCTGAACACCGGGGAGCTGTTTTTT
TRBD1,TRBV28,few,TRBJ1-5,CASRGDRAPNQPQHF,TGTGCCAGCAGGGGGGACAGGGCACCCAATCAGCCCCAGCATTTT
-,TRBV5-5,few,TRBJ2-1,CASSFGPRHPRGHNEQFF,TGTGCCAGCAGCTTCGGTCCCCGACATCCGCGGGGCCACAATGAGCAGTTCTTC
TRBD1,TRBV7-9,many,TRBJ1-1,CASSLPGGAGTEAFF,TGTGCCAGCAGCTTACCAGGGGGCGCGGGAACTGAAGCTTTCTTT
-,TRBV5-1,many,TRBJ2-1,CASSRGDSYNEQFF,TGCGCCAGCAGCCGCGGGGATTCCTACAATGAGCAGTTCTTC
TRBD2,TRBV20-1,few,TRBJ2-5,CSARASGSPNRQETQYF,TGCAGTGCTAGAGCTAGCGGGAGCCCTAACCGCCAAGAGACCCAGTACTTC
-,TRBV7-9,-,TRBJ2-1,CASSLGGSVEQFF,TGTGCCAGCAGCTTAGGGGGGAGCGTTGAGCAGTTCTTC
TRBD2,TRBV29-1,few,TRBJ2-1,CSVEFPSGISYNEQFF,TGCAGCGTTGAATTCCCTAGCGGGATCTCCTACAATGAGCAGTTCTTC
TRBD1,TRBV29-1,-,TRBJ2-2,CSVERQGSTGELFF,TGCAGCGTTGAACGACAGGGGTCCACCGGGGAGCTGTTTTTT
-,TRBV7-9,few,TRBJ2-3,CASSFRRGRATDTQYF,TGTGCCAGCAGCTTTCGCCGCGGACGCGCGACAGATACGCAGTATTTT
TRBD1,TRBV12-3/TRBV12-4,many,TRBJ1-2,CASRKTGDYGYTF,TGTGCCAGCAGGAAGACAGGGGACTATGGCTACACCTTC
TRBD1,TRBV29-1,many,TRBJ2-3,CSVGDRADTQYF,TGCAGCGTTGGGGACAGGGCTGATACGCAGTATTTT
-,TRBV7-9,few,TRBJ1-2,CASSLGIDSYGYTF,TGTGCCAGCAGCTTAGGTATAGATTCCTATGGCTACACCTTC
-,TRBV27,-,TRBJ2-6,CASTPAGHSSSGANVLTF,TGTGCCAGCACGCCGGCGGGACACTCCTCCTCTGGGGCCAACGTCCTGACTTTC
-,TRBV2,many,TRBJ2-1,CASSLVLNEQFF,TGTGCCAGCAGCCTGGTCCTTAATGAGCAGTTCTTC
TRBD2,TRBV4-1,many,TRBJ2-5,CASSLRTSEAQETQYF,TGCGCCAGCAGCCTCCGGACTAGCGAGGCCCAAGAGACCCAGTACTTC
TRBD2,TRBV14,few,TRBJ2-1,CASSLKLAGVNEQFF,TGTGCCAGCAGCCTAAAGCTAGCGGGAGTCAATGAGCAGTTCTTC
-,TRBV3-1,-,TRBJ2-5,CASSQWRGETQYF,TGTGCCAGCAGCCAATGGCGAGGCGAGACCCAGTACTTC
TRBD2,TRBV10-1,few,TRBJ2-1,CASSDLAGGSYNEQFF,TGCGCCAGCAGTGATCTTGCGGGAGGGTCCTACAATGAGCAGTTCTTC
TRBD1,TRBV25-1,-,TRBJ2-7,CASSTPGQGSYEQYF,TGTGCCAGCAGCACCCCGGGACAGGGGTCCTACGAGCAGTACTTC
TRBD2,TRBV12-3/TRBV12-4,many,TRBJ2-5,CASSLGLAGNQETQYF,TGTGCCAGCAGTTTAGGGCTAGCGGGCAACCAAGAGACCCAGTACTTC
TRBD2,TRBV9,-,TRBJ2-3,CASSVDPLAGDTDTQYF,TGTGCCAGCAGCGTAGACCCGCTAGCGGGGGACACAGATACGCAGTATTTT
-,TRBV7-8,many,TRBJ2-4,CASSLDEGRGENIQYF,TGTGCCAGCAGCTTAGATGAGGGCAGGGGAGAAAACATTCAGTACTTC
TRBD2,TRBV6-1,-,TRBJ2-1,CASRTLAGYNNEQFF,TGTGCCAGCAGGACACTAGCGGGGTATAACAATGAGCAGTTCTTC
TRBD2,TRBV4-2,many,TRBJ2-3,CASSQVGTSGYTDTQYF,TGTGCCAGCAGCCAAGTGGGGACTAGCGGTTACACAGATACGCAGTATTTT
TRBD1,TRBV5-1,few,TRBJ1-2,CASSPGQGDYGYTF,TGCGCCAGCAGCCCGGGCCAGGGGGACTATGGCTACACCTTC
-,TRBV15,few,TRBJ1-4,CATSSPGDGQFNEKLFF,TGTGCCACCAGCTCCCCCGGCGATGGGCAGTTTAATGAAAAACTGTTTTTT
-,TRBV28,many,TRBJ2-7,CASSLKRQVSNYEQYF,TGTGCCAGCAGTTTGAAACGACAGGTATCTAACTACGAGCAGTACTTC
-,TRBV20-1,-,TRBJ2-1,CSAPAEAYNEQFF,TGCAGTGCTCCGGCAGAGGCGTACAATGAGCAGTTCTTC
-,TRBV28,-,TRBJ1-1,CASSLWGEGGTEAFF,TGTGCCAGCAGTTTATGGGGAGAAGGAGGGACTGAAGCTTTCTTT
TRBD1,TRBV28,many,TRBJ1-5,CASSTGVGSNQPQHF,TGTGCCAGCAGTACAGGGGTGGGAAGCAATCAGCCCCAGCATTTT
-,TRBV29-1,many,TRBJ2-3,CSADGSYEDTQYF,TGCAGCGCCGACGGTTCTTACGAAGATACGCAGTATTTT